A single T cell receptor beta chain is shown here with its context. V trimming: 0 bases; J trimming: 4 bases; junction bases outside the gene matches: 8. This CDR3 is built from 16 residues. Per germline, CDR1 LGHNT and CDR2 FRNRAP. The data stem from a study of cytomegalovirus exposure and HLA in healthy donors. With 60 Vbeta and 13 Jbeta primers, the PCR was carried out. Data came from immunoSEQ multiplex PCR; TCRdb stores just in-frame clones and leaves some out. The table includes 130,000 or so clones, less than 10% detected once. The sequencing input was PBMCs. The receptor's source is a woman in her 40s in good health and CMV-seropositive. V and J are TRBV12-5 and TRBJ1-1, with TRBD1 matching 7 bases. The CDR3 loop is CASGLVKGASGTEAFF. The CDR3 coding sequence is TGTGCTAGTGGTTTGGTAAAGGGGGCTTCGGGCACTGAAGCTTTCTTT.